This paragraph covers one T cell receptor beta chain sequence. Its target antigen remains unknown. No much larger clone exists at a distance of one base, and base qualities are not known. The sample comes from a study of CD8 T cells in ankylosing spondylitis (dated by TCRdb to about 2017). As for the study more broadly: To find TCR variants linked to disease, the study profiled T cell receptor beta repertoires in ankylosing spondylitis patients and healthy donors. The full study cohort comprised about 23 ankylosing spondylitis patients and some 110 healthy donors. Samples of peripheral blood were taken, and for ankylosing spondylitis patients, synovial fluid was collected as well.

Results the study describes overall, beyond this receptor: Some motif variants were previously reported in synovial fluid and blood of reactive arthritis patients, suggesting common disease-initiation mechanisms. In peripheral blood, the disease-linked clones were found at relatively low frequencies and had a CD8+ phenotype. The disease-linked clones were reported as significantly enriched in matched synovial fluid samples from ankylosing spondylitis patients. A TCR beta motif made up of under ten highly homologous amino acid variants appeared to be characteristic of blood from ankylosing spondylitis patients.

Sequencing took place on an Illumina HiSeq 2500. TCR beta libraries were prepared by quantitative 5'-RACE with molecular barcodes. The authors' pipeline ran thus. To identify disease-linked TCR variants, a new computational method was used, one built on a probabilistic model of VDJ rearrangement. TCRdb passed the public sequencing reads through fastp at Q25 and MiXCR, retaining productive beta sequences. CDR3 protein duplicates are merged, each entry listing the most common genes and DNA. These V and J calls are TCRdb output, not the study's own analysis. The sample table records some 290,000 distinct CDR3 sequences; 20% of these occur just once. About 8.2% of the sample lies in the top ten. The CDR1 and CDR2 encoded by the germline V gene are SQVTM and ANQGSEA. The germline V end is reduced by 5 bases and the J end by 2 bases; junction bases left unmatched: 3. From its cysteine to its phenylalanine, the CDR3 spans 13 amino acids. This entry keeps only the CDR3 DNA: 39 bases, framed from base 1.

This clonotype originated in a male donor with ankylosing spondylitis or in good health (not recorded which). Sequencing was done on a sample of blood, either unsorted or a sorted T cell fraction (not recorded which). The rearranged segments are TRBV29-1 and TRBJ2-4; the junction holds 7 bases that match TRBD1. The CDR3 has the sequence CSVTGQSKNIQYF. Read as DNA, the sequence is TGCAGCGTTACGGGACAGTCCAAAAACATTCAGTACTTC.